This is a list of T cell receptor beta chains from one sample in a study of blood T cell repertoires in COVID-19. Produced via immunoSEQ multiplex PCR; TCRdb's table is partial and in-frame only. The table has tens of thousands of clones, around 83% seen once; the top ten hold roughly 40%. Sequencing used peripheral blood. The receptors come from an elderly man with active or convalescent COVID-19. The CDR3 runs from the conserved cysteine through the conserved F or W. Each record gives: CDR3 length, D gene, V gene, J gene, clone size, CDR3 protein, CDR3 DNA. D genes are given only for firm matches. Some rows have no size entry. The others give once, few or many, or a class for an expanded clone.

15	TRBD1	TRBV11-2	TRBJ1-2	few	CASSLDHGTAYGYTF	TGTGCCAGCAGCTTAGATCATGGGACAGCGTATGGCTACACCTTC
14	TRBD1	TRBV2	TRBJ1-1	-	CASSSDRVGTEAFF	TGTGCCAGCAGTTCAGACAGGGTAGGAACTGAAGCTTTCTTT
13	-	TRBV19	TRBJ2-1	-	CASSIRLAYEQFF	TGTGCCAGTAGTATAAGGCTAGCGTATGAGCAGTTCTTC
14	-	TRBV5-1	TRBJ2-2	few	CASSFGQTSGELFF	TGCGCCAGCAGCTTCGGACAGACTTCCGGGGAGCTGTTTTTT
15	TRBD2	TRBV3-1/TRBV3-2	TRBJ2-5	-	CASSQESSGRETQYF	TGTGCCAGCAGCCAAGAGTCTAGCGGGAGAGAGACCCAGTACTTC
11	TRBD1	TRBV2	TRBJ1-2	-	CASSEARDRAF	TGTGCCAGCAGTGAAGCTCGGGACAGGGCCTTC
17	TRBD1	TRBV15	TRBJ2-1	-	CATSRVQGALLYNEQFF	TGTGCCACCAGCAGAGTACAGGGGGCACTCCTCTACAATGAGCAGTTCTTC
15	-	TRBV6-1	TRBJ1-5	-	CASSETRGGNQPQHF	TGTGCCAGCAGTGAAACAAGGGGTGGCAATCAGCCCCAGCATTTT
10	-	TRBV29-1	TRBJ2-1	few	CSVARNEQFF	TGCAGCGTAGCCCGCAATGAGCAGTTCTTC
19	TRBD2	TRBV9	TRBJ2-2	-	CASSPGPRLAGENTGELFF	TGTGCCAGCAGCCCCGGACCTCGACTAGCGGGCGAGAACACCGGGGAGCTGTTTTTT
17	-	TRBV19	TRBJ1-2	once	CASSMVTGQVIHYGYTF	TGTGCCAGTAGTATGGTGACAGGCCAGGTTATCCACTATGGCTACACCTTC
14	TRBD1	TRBV7-3	TRBJ1-2	-	CASSPQGGLYGYTF	TGTGCCAGCAGCCCGCAGGGGGGCCTCTATGGCTACACCTTC
15	-	TRBV19	TRBJ1-2	-	CASSIPGGRAFGYTF	TGTGCCAGTAGTATCCCGGGTGGCAGGGCCTTTGGCTACACCTTC
17	-	TRBV5-6	TRBJ2-5	-	CASRSVAGPWTEETQYF	TGTGCCAGCAGGTCCGTCGCGGGACCTTGGACCGAAGAGACCCAGTACTTC
15	-	TRBV4-3	TRBJ2-3	-	CASSQVGRDTDTQYF	TGCGCCAGCAGCCAAGTGGGTCGGGACACAGATACGCAGTATTTT
13	-	TRBV29-1	TRBJ2-5	few	CSVEGGFQETQYF	TGCAGCGTTGAAGGCGGTTTCCAAGAGACCCAGTACTTC
16	TRBD2	TRBV27	TRBJ2-3	-	CASSLASGIRTDTQYF	TGTGCCAGCAGTTTGGCTAGCGGGATTCGCACAGATACGCAGTATTTT
16	TRBD2	TRBV5-4	TRBJ2-3	-	CASSLGLAGSTDTQYF	TGTGCCAGCAGCTTGGGTCTAGCGGGGTCCACAGATACGCAGTATTTT
14	-	TRBV19	TRBJ1-5	-	CASSIERGHQPQHF	TGTGCCAGTAGTATCGAGCGGGGGCATCAGCCCCAGCATTTT
15	TRBD1	TRBV28	TRBJ1-1	-	CASSFNRGLGTEAFF	TGTGCCAGCAGTTTCAACAGGGGGCTTGGCACTGAAGCTTTCTTT
13	-	TRBV4-1	TRBJ1-5	-	CASSQDQARPQHF	TGCGCCAGCAGCCAAGATCAGGCGAGGCCCCAGCATTTT
16	-	TRBV5-1	TRBJ2-3	-	CASSLGGARFADTQYF	TGCGCCAGCAGCTTGGGTGGGGCGCGGTTTGCAGATACGCAGTATTTT
16	-	TRBV6-1	TRBJ1-2	-	CASSESVSGEGYGYTF	TGTGCCAGCAGTGAGTCGGTGTCAGGGGAAGGCTATGGCTACACCTTC
14	-	TRBV18	TRBJ2-7	-	CASSPQTDSYEQYF	TGTGCCAGCTCACCACAGACAGATTCCTACGAGCAGTACTTC
15	-	TRBV27	TRBJ1-2	once	CASTSGAGTSYGYTF	TGTGCCAGCACCTCGGGAGCAGGGACGAGCTATGGCTACACCTTC
17	-	TRBV5-1	TRBJ1-6	-	CASSRGGSSSYNSPLHF	TGCGCCAGCAGCCGAGGGGGTTCCAGCTCCTATAATTCACCCCTCCACTTT
16	TRBD1	TRBV18	TRBJ1-5	-	CASSGSAGGSNQPQHF	TGTGCCAGCTCAGGTTCTGCAGGGGGGAGCAATCAGCCCCAGCATTTT
13	-	TRBV30	TRBJ2-3	-	CAWSVGSGDTQYF	TGTGCCTGGAGCGTCGGTTCGGGGGATACGCAGTATTTT
13	-	TRBV19	TRBJ2-1	-	CASRWDKGNEQFF	TGTGCCAGTAGGTGGGACAAAGGCAATGAGCAGTTCTTC
12	-	TRBV28	TRBJ2-7	-	CASSSPTYEQYF	TGTGCCAGCAGTTCCCCTACCTACGAGCAGTACTTC
17	-	TRBV28	TRBJ2-1	-	CASSFSRGRGKYNEQFF	TGTGCCAGCAGTTTTAGCCGCGGGCGAGGAAAGTACAATGAGCAGTTCTTC
16	TRBD2	TRBV2	TRBJ2-7	-	CASKATTSPENVEQYF	TGTGCCAGCAAAGCTACGACTAGCCCGGAGAATGTCGAGCAGTACTTC
14	TRBD2	TRBV25-1	TRBJ2-1	-	CASSYSSGYNEQFF	TGTGCCAGCAGTTATTCTAGCGGATACAATGAGCAGTTCTTC
19	TRBD2	TRBV19	TRBJ2-5	-	CASSMAPAGLAGPQETQYF	TGTGCCAGTAGTATGGCCCCCGCGGGACTAGCGGGACCACAAGAGACCCAGTACTTC
14	-	TRBV7-8	TRBJ2-7	-	CASSLDESSYEQYF	TGTGCCAGCAGCTTAGATGAGAGCTCCTACGAGCAGTACTTC
15	-	TRBV28	TRBJ2-5	once	CASSPRFRVFETQYF	TGTGCCAGCAGTCCTAGATTCAGGGTCTTCGAGACCCAGTACTTC
13	-	TRBV3-1/TRBV3-2	TRBJ2-3	few	CASSQQATDTQYF	TGTGCCAGCAGCCAACAGGCCACAGATACGCAGTATTTT
15	-	TRBV21-1	TRBJ2-7	-	CASSSRRDSPYEQYF	TGTGCCAGCAGCAGTCGCCGGGACAGTCCCTACGAGCAGTACTTC
16	TRBD2	TRBV5-1	TRBJ2-1	few	CASSSISGGANDEQFF	TGCGCCAGCAGCTCCATTAGCGGGGGCGCAAATGATGAGCAGTTCTTC
15	TRBD1	TRBV3-1/TRBV3-2	TRBJ2-5	-	CASSRQTGFGETQYF	TGTGCCAGCAGCCGACAGACAGGGTTCGGTGAGACCCAGTACTTC
16	TRBD1	TRBV19	TRBJ1-5	-	CASSLQGTVLNQPQHF	TGTGCCAGTAGTCTCCAAGGGACAGTCCTCAATCAGCCCCAGCATTTT
13	-	TRBV15	TRBJ2-2	-	CATSIRGTGELFF	TGTGCCACCAGCATAAGGGGTACCGGGGAGCTGTTTTTT
16	-	TRBV9	TRBJ2-3	-	CASSVEQGRLSDTQYF	TGTGCCAGCAGCGTAGAACAGGGTAGGTTATCGGATACGCAGTATTTT
16	-	TRBV21-1	TRBJ2-2	-	CASTKAYGAGCGELFF	TGTGCCAGCACCAAGGCCTACGGAGCGGGATGCGGGGAGCTGTTTTTT
15	-	TRBV15	TRBJ2-1	once	CATSSDRVAVNEQFF	TGTGCCACCAGCAGCGACAGGGTAGCGGTTAATGAGCAGTTCTTC
17	TRBD2	TRBV19	TRBJ2-7	-	CASSPGGGFLEAYEQYF	TGTGCCAGTAGTCCTGGGGGGGGATTTCTAGAGGCCTACGAGCAGTACTTC
16	-	TRBV19	TRBJ1-1	-	CASSPSAGRSNTEAFF	TGTGCCAGTAGTCCATCGGCGGGAAGATCGAACACTGAAGCTTTCTTT
14	-	TRBV29-1	TRBJ2-6	-	CSVGHDAGANVLTF	TGCAGCGTTGGGCACGATGCTGGGGCCAACGTCCTGACTTTC
17	-	TRBV28	TRBJ1-1	-	CASSLVPFAGVHTEAFF	TGTGCCAGCAGTTTAGTCCCCTTTGCGGGGGTACACACTGAAGCTTTCTTT
13	TRBD1	TRBV10-3	TRBJ1-5	-	CAIKGQGNQPQHF	TGTGCCATCAAGGGACAGGGGAATCAGCCCCAGCATTTT
14	-	TRBV4-1	TRBJ1-1	-	CASSSYGGNTEAFF	TGCGCCAGCAGCTCCTACGGGGGGAACACTGAAGCTTTCTTT
16	TRBD1	TRBV9	TRBJ1-5	few	CASSDGQGYGNQPQHF	TGTGCCAGCAGCGACGGACAGGGATACGGCAATCAGCCCCAGCATTTT
14	-	TRBV5-1	TRBJ1-2	-	CASSFPQEKSGYTF	TGCGCCAGCAGCTTCCCACAGGAAAAAAGTGGCTACACCTTC
15	TRBD1	TRBV14	TRBJ1-2	once	CASSRGQGAYYGYTF	TGTGCCAGCAGCCGGGGACAGGGGGCCTACTATGGCTACACCTTC
14	-	TRBV7-2	TRBJ1-1	-	CASSLHRTNTEAFF	TGTGCCAGCAGCTTACACAGGACGAACACTGAAGCTTTCTTT
17	TRBD1	TRBV19	TRBJ1-5	-	CASRSTGTGAQVQPQHF	TGTGCCAGTAGATCTACCGGGACAGGGGCCCAGGTTCAGCCCCAGCATTTT
15	-	TRBV5-6	TRBJ1-4	few	CASSLNGQINEKLFF	TGTGCCAGCAGCTTGAATGGACAGATAAATGAAAAACTGTTTTTT